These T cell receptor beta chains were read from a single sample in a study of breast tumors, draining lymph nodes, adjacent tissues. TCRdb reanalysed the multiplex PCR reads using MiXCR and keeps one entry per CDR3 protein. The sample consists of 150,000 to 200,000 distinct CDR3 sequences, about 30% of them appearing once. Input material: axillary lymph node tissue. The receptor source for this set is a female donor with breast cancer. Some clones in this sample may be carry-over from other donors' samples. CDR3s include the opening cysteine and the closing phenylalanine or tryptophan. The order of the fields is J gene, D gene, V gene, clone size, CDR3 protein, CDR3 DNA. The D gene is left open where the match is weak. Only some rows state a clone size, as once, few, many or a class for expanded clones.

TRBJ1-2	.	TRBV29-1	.	CSVDLQGIYGYTF	TGCAGCGTTGACCTACAGGGAATCTATGGCTACACCTTC
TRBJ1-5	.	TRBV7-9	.	CASSYIQGPGQGLHLRFGDQHF	.
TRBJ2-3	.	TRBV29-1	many	CSVGGGLGDTQYF	TGCAGCGTTGGAGGCGGGTTGGGAGATACGCAGTATTTT
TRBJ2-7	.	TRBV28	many	CASSLAGLSYEQYF	TGTGCCAGCAGTTTAGCGGGCCTCTCCTACGAGCAGTACTTC
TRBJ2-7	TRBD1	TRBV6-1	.	CASTQGESPYERYF	TGTGCCAGCACACAGGGGGAATCACCCTACGAGCGGTACTTC
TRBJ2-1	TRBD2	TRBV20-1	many	CSARDRLAGVRDEQFF	TGCAGTGCTAGAGATCGACTAGCGGGAGTTAGGGATGAGCAGTTCTTC
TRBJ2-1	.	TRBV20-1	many	CSAERGNEQFF	TGCAGTGCTGAGAGGGGGAATGAGCAGTTCTTC
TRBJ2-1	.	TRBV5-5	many	CASSLGSAGGQFF	TGTGCCAGCAGCTTGGGGTCCGCCGGTGGGCAGTTCTTC
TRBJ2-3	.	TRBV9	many	CASSVVGDTQYF	TGTGCCAGCAGCGTAGTAGGGGATACGCAGTATTTT
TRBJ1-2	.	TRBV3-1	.	CASSHRGLNYGYTF	TGTGCCAGCAGCCATCGCGGGCTGAACTATGGCTACACCTTC
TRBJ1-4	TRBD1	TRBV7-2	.	CASSFRQGREKLFF	TGTGCCAGCAGCTTCAGACAGGGCAGGGAAAAACTGTTTTTT
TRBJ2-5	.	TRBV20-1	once	CSARDFRETQYF	TGCAGTGCTAGAGACTTCAGGGAGACCCAGTACTTC
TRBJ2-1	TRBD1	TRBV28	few	CASSRTGGSNEQFF	TGTGCCAGCAGTAGAACAGGGGGAAGCAATGAGCAGTTCTTC
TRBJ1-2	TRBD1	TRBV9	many	CASSVGDRGYGYTF	TGTGCCAGCAGCGTAGGCGACAGGGGGTACGGCTACACCTTC
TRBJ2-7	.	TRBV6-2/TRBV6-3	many	CASEDRESYEQYF	TGTGCCAGTGAGGACAGAGAGAGTTACGAGCAGTACTTC
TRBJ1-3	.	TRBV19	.	CATLDSPGNTIYF	TGTGCCACCCTGGACAGCCCTGGAAACACCATATATTTT
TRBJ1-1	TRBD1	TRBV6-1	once	CASSEPGQGLF	TGTGCCAGCAGTGAACCTGGACAGGGCCTGTTT
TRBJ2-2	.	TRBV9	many	CASRGRKTGELFF	TGTGCCAGCAGGGGGAGAAAGACCGGGGAGCTGTTTTTT
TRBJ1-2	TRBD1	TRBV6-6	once	CAGSPGGNYGYTF	TGTGCCGGCAGCCCAGGGGGAAACTATGGCTACACCTTC
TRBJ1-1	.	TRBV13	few	CASSWNTEAFF	TGTGCCAGCAGTTGGAACACTGAAGCTTTCTTT
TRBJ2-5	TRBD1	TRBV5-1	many	CASSLGGGLGLIQETQYF	TGCGCCAGCAGCTTGGGAGGGGGCCTTGGGTTGATCCAAGAGACCCAGTACTTC
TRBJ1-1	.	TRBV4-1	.	CASSQVGWTEAFF	TGCGCCAGCAGCCAAGTAGGGTGGACTGAAGCTTTCTTT
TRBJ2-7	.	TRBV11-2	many	CASSLVGASYEQYF	TGTGCCAGCAGCTTAGTAGGGGCGAGCTACGAGCAGTACTTC
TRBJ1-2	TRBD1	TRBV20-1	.	CSADITGGGGRNYGYTF	TGCAGTGCCGATATAACAGGGGGGGGGGGAAGGAACTATGGCTACACCTTC
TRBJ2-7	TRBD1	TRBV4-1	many	CASSQGQAVIYEQYF	TGCGCCAGCAGCCAGGGACAGGCCGTCATCTACGAGCAGTACTTC
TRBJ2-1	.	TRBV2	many	CALATYNEQFF	TGTGCCCTGGCCACCTACAATGAGCAGTTCTTC
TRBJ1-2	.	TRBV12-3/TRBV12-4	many	CASSLVPGQGYTF	TGTGCCAGCAGTTTAGTGCCTGGACAGGGCTACACCTTC
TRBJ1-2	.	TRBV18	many	CASSPPTESYGYTF	TGTGCCAGCTCACCACCGACGGAGAGCTATGGCTACACCTTC
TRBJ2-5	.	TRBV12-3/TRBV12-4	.	CASSTGVSGRETQYF	TGTGCCAGCAGTACAGGGGTTAGCGGGCGAGAGACCCAGTACTTC
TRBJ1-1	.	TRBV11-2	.	CASSLAAVGEAFF	TGTGCCAGCAGCTTAGCCGCGGTAGGAGAAGCTTTCTTT
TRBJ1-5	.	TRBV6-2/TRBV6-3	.	CASSHGGISNRPQHF	TGTGCCAGCAGTCACGGGGGTATCAGCAATCGGCCCCAGCATTTT
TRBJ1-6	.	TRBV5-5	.	CASSPQGRGNSPLHF	TGTGCCAGCAGCCCCCAAGGGCGGGGAAATTCACCCCTCCACTTT
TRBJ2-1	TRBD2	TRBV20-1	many	CSARDPTSGSYNEQFF	TGCAGTGCTAGAGATCCTACTAGCGGCTCCTACAATGAGCAGTTCTTC
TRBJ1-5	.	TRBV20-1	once	CSARVSGNQPQHF	TGCAGTGCTAGAGTATCGGGAAATCAGCCCCAGCATTTT
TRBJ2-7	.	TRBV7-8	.	CASSSAGGIRSSYQQYF	TGTGCCAGCAGCTCAGCAGGGGGGATAAGAAGCTCCTACCAGCAGTACTTC
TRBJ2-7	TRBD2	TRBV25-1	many	CASSESGGASGSLGEQYF	TGTGCCAGCAGTGAAAGCGGGGGGGCTAGCGGGAGTCTTGGCGAGCAGTACTTC
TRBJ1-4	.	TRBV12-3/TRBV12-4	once	CASTNRVRREKLFF	TGTGCCAGCACCAACAGGGTTCGTCGGGAAAAACTGTTTTTT
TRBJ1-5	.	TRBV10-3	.	CAISEREWPQHF	TGTGCCATCAGTGAGCGGGAGTGGCCCCAGCATTTT
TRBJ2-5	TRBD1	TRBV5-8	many	CASSFGTGRETQYF	TGTGCCAGCAGCTTCGGGACAGGGAGGGAGACCCAGTACTTC
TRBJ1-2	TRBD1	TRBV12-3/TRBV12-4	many	CASSLDSGGGYGYTF	TGTGCCAGCAGTTTAGACTCAGGGGGCGGCTATGGCTACACCTTC
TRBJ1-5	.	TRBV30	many	CAWSVPLGLTNQPQHF	TGTGCCTGGAGTGTACCCCTGGGACTCACGAATCAGCCCCAGCATTTT
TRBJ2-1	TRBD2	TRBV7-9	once	CATGLAGVKNEQFF	TGTGCCACGGGACTAGCGGGAGTCAAGAATGAGCAGTTCTTC
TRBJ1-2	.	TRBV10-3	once	CAIGTAMGYTF	TGTGCCATCGGGACGGCCATGGGCTACACCTTC
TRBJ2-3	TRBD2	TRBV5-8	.	CASSYSGAGSTDTQYF	TGTGCCAGCAGCTACTCGGGAGCGGGGAGTACAGATACGCAGTATTTT
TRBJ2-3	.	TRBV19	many	CASSPRPETQYF	TGTGCCAGTAGTCCCCGGCCAGAGACGCAGTATTTT
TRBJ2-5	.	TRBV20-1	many	CSVPFLETQSF	TGCAGTGTCCCGTTTTTAGAGACCCAGTCCTTC
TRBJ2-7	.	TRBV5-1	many	CASSFSLDFGEQYF	TGCGCCAGCAGCTTTTCTCTAGACTTCGGCGAGCAGTACTTC
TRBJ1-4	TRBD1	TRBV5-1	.	CASSFDGTGGAGEKLFF	TGCGCCAGCAGCTTTGATGGAACAGGGGGCGCGGGTGAAAAACTGTTTTTT
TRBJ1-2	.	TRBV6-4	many	CASSEGTGWRGYTF	TGTGCCAGCAGTGAGGGAACAGGGTGGCGTGGCTACACCTTC